This T cell receptor (beta chain) appears in the sequencing data of a study of T cell repertoires in cytomegalovirus infection. Study information: Both recently identified HLA-C-restricted and well-studied HLA-B-restricted CMV epitopes were used in the study. Evidence of both CMV infection and a matching HLA type came from public TCR beta signatures.

Study-level results: The cumulative frequency of public TCR beta families identified carriers of CMV plus the relevant HLA. Dominant in the ex vivo response were TCR beta clonotypes restricted by HLA-C and specific for CMV.

MiXCR, applied by TCRdb to the reads, yields one record per CDR3 protein. The sample has about 55,000 distinct CDR3 sequences, 20% to 25% seen once. This clonotype was observed a handful of times. Its specificity is unknown. This CDR3 region has 15 residues. V shed 10 bases, J shed 2 bases, and the junction held 9 bases outside the gene matches. The chain employs TRBV12-3 or TRBV12-4 and TRBJ2-1; 9 nucleotides align to TRBD1. Sequences were derived from CD8+ T cells from cultured PBMCs, sampled from culture after CMV antigen stimulation. This receptor was taken from a human donor in good health (CMV status not recorded). Some clones in this sample may be carry-over from other donors' samples. CDR3 amino acids: CAIPWGQGTYNEQFF. CDR3 DNA: TGTGCCATCCCTTGGGGACAGGGAACCTACAATGAGCAGTTCTTC.